Given below is one TCR beta chain in context. Its antigen is currently unknown. These data belong to a study of T cell responses to AZD1222 COVID-19 vaccine. Study-wide findings and caveats: The study identified only a handful of AZD1222 recipients as seropositive at baseline. Females outnumbered males among donors, who were mostly white British; clonal diversity was possibly underestimated.

The trim removed 1 base at V and 3 bases at J, leaving 5 bases unmatched. The CDR3 is 16 amino acids. CDR1 is LGHNA and CDR2 is YNFKEQ in the germline V gene. Sequencing used immunoSEQ multiplex PCR; TCRdb keeps in-frame clones, though not all of them. Here the sample spans 85,000 to 130,000 clones, around nine tenths being singletons. This material consisted of peripheral blood, taken 28 days after the second dose of the MenACWY control vaccine. The J gene is TRBJ2-1, the V gene TRBV4-2; 8 bases agree with TRBD2. This receptor was taken from an adult who received the MenACWY meningococcal vaccine as a control. As DNA, the CDR3 is TGTGCCAGCAGCCAAGCTCGCCGGGGGGGCTACAATGAGCAGTTCTTC. It translates to CASSQARRGGYNEQFF.